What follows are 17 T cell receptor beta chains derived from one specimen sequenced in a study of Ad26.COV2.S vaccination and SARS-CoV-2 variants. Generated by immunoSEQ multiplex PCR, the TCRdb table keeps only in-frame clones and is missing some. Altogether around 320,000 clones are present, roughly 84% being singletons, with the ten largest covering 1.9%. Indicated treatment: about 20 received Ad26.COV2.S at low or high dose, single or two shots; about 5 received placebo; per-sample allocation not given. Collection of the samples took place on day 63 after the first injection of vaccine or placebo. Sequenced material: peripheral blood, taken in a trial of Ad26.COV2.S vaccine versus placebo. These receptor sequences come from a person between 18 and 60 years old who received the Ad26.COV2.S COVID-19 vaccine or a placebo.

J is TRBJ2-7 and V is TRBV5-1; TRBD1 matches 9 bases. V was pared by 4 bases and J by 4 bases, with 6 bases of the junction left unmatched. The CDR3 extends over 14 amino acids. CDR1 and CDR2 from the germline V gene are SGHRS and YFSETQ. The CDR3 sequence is CASSDGTGLYEQYF. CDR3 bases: TGCGCCAGCAGCGACGGGACAGGGTTGTACGAGCAGTACTTC.

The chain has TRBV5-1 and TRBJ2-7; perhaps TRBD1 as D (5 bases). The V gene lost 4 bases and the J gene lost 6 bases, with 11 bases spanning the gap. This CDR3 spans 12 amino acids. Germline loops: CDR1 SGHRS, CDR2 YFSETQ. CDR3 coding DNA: TGCGCCAGCAGCGCCCAGGGAACCGAGCAGTACTTC. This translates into CASSAQGTEQYF.

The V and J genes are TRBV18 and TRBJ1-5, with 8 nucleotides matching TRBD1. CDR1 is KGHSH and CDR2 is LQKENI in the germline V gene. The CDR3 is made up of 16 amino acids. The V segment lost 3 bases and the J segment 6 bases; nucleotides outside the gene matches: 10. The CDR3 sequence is CASSPTDSGGGQPQHF. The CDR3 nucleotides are TGTGCCAGCTCACCCACCGATTCAGGGGGCGGTCAGCCCCAGCATTTT. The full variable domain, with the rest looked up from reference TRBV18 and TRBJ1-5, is NAGVMQNPRHLVRRRGQEARLRCSPMKGHSHVYWYRQLPEEGLKFMVYLQKENIIDESGMPKERFSAEFPKEGPSILRIQQVVRGDSAAYFCASSPTDSGGGQPQHFGDGTRLSIL.

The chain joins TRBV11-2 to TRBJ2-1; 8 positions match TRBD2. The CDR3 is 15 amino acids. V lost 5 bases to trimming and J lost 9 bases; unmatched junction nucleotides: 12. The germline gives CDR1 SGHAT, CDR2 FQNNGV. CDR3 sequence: CASSRIAGLLREQFF. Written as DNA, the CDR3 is TGTGCCAGCAGCCGTATAGCGGGGCTGCTCCGTGAGCAGTTCTTC. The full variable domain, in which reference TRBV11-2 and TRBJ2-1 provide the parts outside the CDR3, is EAGVAQSPRYKIIEKRQSVAFWCNPISGHATLYWYQQILGQGPKLLIQFQNNGVVDDSQLPKDRFSAERLKGVDSTLKIQPAKLEDSAVYLCASSRIAGLLREQFFGPGTRLTVL.

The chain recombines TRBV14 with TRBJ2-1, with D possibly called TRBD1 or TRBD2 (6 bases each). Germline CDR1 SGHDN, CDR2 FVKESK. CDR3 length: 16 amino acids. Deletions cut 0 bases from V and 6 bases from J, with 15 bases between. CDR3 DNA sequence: TGTGCCAGCAGCCAAGATGGTTCGGGGGCCGGCAATGAGCAGTTCTTC. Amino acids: CASSQDGSGAGNEQFF.

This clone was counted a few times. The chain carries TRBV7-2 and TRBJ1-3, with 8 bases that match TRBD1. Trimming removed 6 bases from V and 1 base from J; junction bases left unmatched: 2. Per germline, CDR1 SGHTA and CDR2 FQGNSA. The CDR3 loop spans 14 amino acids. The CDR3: CASRRTGSGNTIYF. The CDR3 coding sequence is TGTGCCAGCAGACGGACAGGGTCTGGAAACACCATATATTTT.

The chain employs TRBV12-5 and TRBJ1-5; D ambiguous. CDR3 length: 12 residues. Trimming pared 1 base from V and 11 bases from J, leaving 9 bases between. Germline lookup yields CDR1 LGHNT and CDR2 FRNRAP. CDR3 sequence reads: CASGLGLSSQHF. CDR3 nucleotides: TGTGCTAGTGGTTTGGGCCTTTCGTCCCAGCATTTT.

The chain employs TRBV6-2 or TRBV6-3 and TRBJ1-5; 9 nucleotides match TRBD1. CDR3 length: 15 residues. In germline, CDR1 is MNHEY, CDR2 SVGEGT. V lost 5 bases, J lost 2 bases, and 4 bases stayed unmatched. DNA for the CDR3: TGTGCCAGCAGTAGCAGGACAGGGGGCAATCAGCCCCAGCATTTT. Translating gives CASSSRTGGNQPQHF.

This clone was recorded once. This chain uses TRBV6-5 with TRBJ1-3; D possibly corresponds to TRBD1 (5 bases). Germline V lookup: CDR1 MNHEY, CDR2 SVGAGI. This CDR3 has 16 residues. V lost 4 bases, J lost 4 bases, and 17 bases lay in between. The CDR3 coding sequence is TGTGCCAGCAGTTCACTTCCTGGGGCTATAGGAAACACCATATATTTT. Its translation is CASSSLPGAIGNTIYF.

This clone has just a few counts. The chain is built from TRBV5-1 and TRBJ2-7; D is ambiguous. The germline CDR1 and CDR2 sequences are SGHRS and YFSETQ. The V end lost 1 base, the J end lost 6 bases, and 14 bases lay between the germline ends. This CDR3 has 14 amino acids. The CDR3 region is CASSLSGNEVEQYF. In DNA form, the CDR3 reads TGCGCCAGCAGCTTGTCCGGCAACGAGGTCGAGCAGTACTTC.

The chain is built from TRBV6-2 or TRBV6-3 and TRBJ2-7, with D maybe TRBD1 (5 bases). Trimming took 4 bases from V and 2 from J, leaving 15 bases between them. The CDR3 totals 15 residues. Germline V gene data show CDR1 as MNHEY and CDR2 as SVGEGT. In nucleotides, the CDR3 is TGTGCCAGCAGTTTTGGGGCAGGAAGAACCTACGAGCAGTACTTC. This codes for CASSFGAGRTYEQYF.

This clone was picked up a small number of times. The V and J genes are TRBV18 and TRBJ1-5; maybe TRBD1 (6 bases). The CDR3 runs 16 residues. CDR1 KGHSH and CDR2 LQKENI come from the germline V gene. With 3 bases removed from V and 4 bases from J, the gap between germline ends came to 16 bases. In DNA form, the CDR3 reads TGTGCCAGCTCACCGAGATCTACAGGGTTGAATCAGCCCCAGCATTTT. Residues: CASSPRSTGLNQPQHF.

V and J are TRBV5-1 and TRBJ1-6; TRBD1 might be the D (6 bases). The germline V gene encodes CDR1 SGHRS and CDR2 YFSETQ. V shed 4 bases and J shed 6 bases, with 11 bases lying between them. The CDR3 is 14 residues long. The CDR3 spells CASSAGQLNSPLHF. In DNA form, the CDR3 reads TGCGCCAGCAGCGCCGGACAGCTTAATTCACCCCTCCACTTT.

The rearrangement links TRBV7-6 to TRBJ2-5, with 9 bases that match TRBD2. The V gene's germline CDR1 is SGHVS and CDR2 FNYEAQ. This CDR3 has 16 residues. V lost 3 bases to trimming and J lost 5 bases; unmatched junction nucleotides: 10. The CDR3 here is CASSFDSGGYGETQYF. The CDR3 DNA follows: TGTGCCAGCAGCTTTGATAGCGGGGGCTACGGGGAGACCCAGTACTTC.

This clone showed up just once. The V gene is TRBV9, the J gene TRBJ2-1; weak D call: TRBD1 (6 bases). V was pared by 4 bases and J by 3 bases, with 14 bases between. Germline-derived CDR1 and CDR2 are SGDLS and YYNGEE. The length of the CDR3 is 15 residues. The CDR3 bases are TGTGCCAGCAGCACTCGGACAGAAATCTACAATGAGCAGTTCTTC. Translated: CASSTRTEIYNEQFF.

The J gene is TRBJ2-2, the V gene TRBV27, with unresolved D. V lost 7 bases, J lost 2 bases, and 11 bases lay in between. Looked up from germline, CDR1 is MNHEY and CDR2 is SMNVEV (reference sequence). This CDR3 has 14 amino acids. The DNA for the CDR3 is TGTGCCAGCAAGGGTTGGGGTAACACCGGGGAGCTGTTTTTT. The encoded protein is CASKGWGNTGELFF.

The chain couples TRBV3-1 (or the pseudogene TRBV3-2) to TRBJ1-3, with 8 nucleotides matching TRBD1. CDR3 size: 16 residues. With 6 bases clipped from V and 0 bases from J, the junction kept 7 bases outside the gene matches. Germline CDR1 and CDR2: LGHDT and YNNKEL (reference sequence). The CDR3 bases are TGTGCCAGCAGTAACGGACAGGGCCGCTCTGGAAACACCATATATTTT. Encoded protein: CASSNGQGRSGNTIYF.